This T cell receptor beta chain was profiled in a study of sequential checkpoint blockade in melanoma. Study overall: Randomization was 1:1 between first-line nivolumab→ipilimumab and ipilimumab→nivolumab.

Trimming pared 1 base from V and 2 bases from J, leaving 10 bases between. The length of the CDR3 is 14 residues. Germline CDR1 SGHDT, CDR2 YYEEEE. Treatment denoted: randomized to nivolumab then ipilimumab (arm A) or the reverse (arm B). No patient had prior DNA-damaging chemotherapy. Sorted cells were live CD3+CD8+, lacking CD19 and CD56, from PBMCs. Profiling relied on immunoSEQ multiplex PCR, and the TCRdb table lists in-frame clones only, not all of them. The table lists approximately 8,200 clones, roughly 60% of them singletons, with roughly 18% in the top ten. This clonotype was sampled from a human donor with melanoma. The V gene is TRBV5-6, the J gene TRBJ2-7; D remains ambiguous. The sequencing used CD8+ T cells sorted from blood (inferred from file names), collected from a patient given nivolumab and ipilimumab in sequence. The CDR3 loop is CASSLRRRPYEQYF. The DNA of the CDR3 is TGTGCCAGCAGCTTGAGGCGGCGGCCCTACGAGCAGTACTTC. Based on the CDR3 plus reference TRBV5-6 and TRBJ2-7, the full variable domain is DAGVTQSPTHLIKTRGQQVTLRCSPKSGHDTVSWYQQALGQGPQFIFQYYEEEERQRGNFPDRFSGHQFPNYSSELNVNALLLGDSALYLCASSLRRRPYEQYFGPGTRLTVT.